The 20 T cell receptor beta chains below were found in one sample sequenced in a study of a mutant IDH1 vaccine in newly diagnosed glioma. These receptors have no identified antigens. Time point in this sample: week 5, during vaccination. Each vaccine dose was 300 ug of mutant IDH1 20-mer peptide, with topical imiquimod. Clones were sequenced by immunoSEQ multiplex PCR, and TCRdb holds only the in-frame ones, with some missing. The sample has about 25,000 clones, 65% to 85% seen once. Here the sequenced sample was PBMCs, taken from a glioma patient whose treatment included an IDH1 peptide vaccine. The source is a man aged 35-49 years with glioma.

This chain joins TRBV10-3 and TRBJ1-1; unclear D gene. Germline lookup yields CDR1 ENHRY and CDR2 SYGVKD. This CDR3 comprises 13 residues. V lost 3 bases to trimming and J lost 0 bases, with 5 bases between them. The CDR3 here is CAISESLNTEAFF. CDR3 DNA: TGTGCCATCAGTGAATCGTTGAACACTGAAGCTTTCTTT.

About this clone itself: At one of its ends the junction is not consistent with the germline gene, which may arise from a read error. Other DNA sequences in the same sample also yield this CDR3. J is TRBJ2-5 and V is TRBV18, with D hard to call. The CDR3 spans 14 residues. Per the germline V gene, CDR1 is KGHSH and CDR2 is LQKENI. The CDR3 here is CASSPQLGRETQYF. Written as DNA, the CDR3 is TGTGCTAGCTCACCACAGTTAGGACGAGAGACCCAGTACTTC.

This clone was seen only once. V usage is TRBV5-4 and J usage is TRBJ1-2, with a weak D call TRBD1 (6 bases). Trimming took 3 bases from V and 7 from J, leaving 25 bases between them. This CDR3 spans 17 amino acids. Germline V lookup: CDR1 SGHNT, CDR2 YYREEE (reference sequence). The CDR3 protein is CASSSGGRTSGTSGYTF. The CDR3 region has the DNA TGTGCCAGCAGCTCCGGGGGGCGGACTTCTGGGACCAGTGGCTACACCTTC.

The chain joins TRBV5-6 to TRBJ1-3, with 10 bases that match TRBD1. V shed 4 bases, J shed 4 bases, and the junction held 5 bases outside the gene matches. The CDR3 is 15 amino acids. In germline, CDR1 is SGHDT, CDR2 YYEEEE. CDR3 protein: CASSPTGGTGNTIYF. DNA of the CDR3: TGTGCCAGCAGCCCGACAGGGGGCACGGGAAACACCATATATTTT.

The chain joins TRBV5-6 to TRBJ1-2, with a tentative D call TRBD1 (6 bases). V gave up 4 bases and J gave up 8 bases, with 12 bases separating them. CDR1 SGHDT and CDR2 YYEEEE come from the germline V gene. The length of the CDR3 is 12 residues. This CDR3 is CASSQTGLGYTF. CDR3 in DNA: TGTGCCAGCAGCCAAACAGGGTTGGGCTACACCTTC.

The chain combines TRBV10-3 with TRBJ2-3, with TRBD2 matching 12 bases. The V gene end was trimmed by 5 bases and the J gene end by 4 bases; junction bases not matched to a gene: 7. CDR3 length: 16 amino acids. From germline, CDR1 is ENHRY and CDR2 SYGVKD. The chain's CDR3 is CAISRLAGGVADTQYF. The DNA for the CDR3 is TGTGCCATCAGTCGTCTAGCGGGAGGGGTTGCAGATACGCAGTATTTT.

The V call is TRBV2, the J call TRBJ1-6; 9 nucleotides agree with TRBD1. Germline CDR1 is SNHLY and CDR2 is FYNNEI. J lost 10 bases, V lost 6 bases, and 10 bases had no gene match. The CDR3 has 15 residues. The CDR3, as DNA: TGTGCCAGCAGGGCACAGGGGGCGAGGGGCTCACCCCTCCACTTT. It codes for CASRAQGARGSPLHF.

J is TRBJ1-5 and V is TRBV6-1; D might be TRBD1 (6 bases). This CDR3 region has 14 residues. Germline loops: CDR1 MNHNS, CDR2 SASEGT. V shed 3 bases and J shed 5 bases, with 11 bases lying between them. The chain's CDR3 is CASSESDRDQPQHF. The CDR3 DNA follows: TGTGCCAGCAGTGAGTCGGACAGAGATCAGCCCCAGCATTTT.

This clone was observed a few times. V usage is TRBV11-2 and J usage is TRBJ2-2; D is unclear. V lost 4 bases and J 2 bases, leaving 14 bases between the germline ends. Per the germline V gene, CDR1 is SGHAT and CDR2 is FQNNGV. There are 16 residues in the CDR3. CDR3 loop: CASSYSGLENTGELFF. The CDR3 nucleotides read TGTGCCAGCAGCTACTCGGGTCTCGAAAACACCGGGGAGCTGTTTTTT.

V and J are TRBV19 and TRBJ1-5; no reliable D call. Between the trimmed V and J ends, which lost 11 bases and 0 bases, there was a span of 17 bases. This CDR3 has 15 amino acids. Germline V gene data show CDR1 as LNHDA and CDR2 as SQIVND (reference sequence). This CDR3 is CASRRNSDSNQPQHF. In nucleotides, the CDR3 is TGTGCCTCCCGAAGGAACTCAGATAGCAATCAGCCCCAGCATTTT.

The chain carries TRBV2 and TRBJ2-3, with D possibly matching TRBD1 (5 bases). V was cut by 4 bases and J by 3 bases, with 14 bases left in between. This CDR3 contains 15 residues. The germline V gene has CDR1 SNHLY and CDR2 FYNNEI. The CDR3 here is CASSVQGALTDTQYF. CDR3 coding DNA: TGTGCCAGCAGTGTACAAGGGGCGCTTACAGATACGCAGTATTTT.

The chain uses TRBV6-1 and TRBJ2-7, with 9 nucleotides matching TRBD1. There are 14 residues in the CDR3. V lost 4 bases and J lost 3; bases outside the gene matches: 4. Germline CDR1 MNHNS, CDR2 SASEGT. Written as DNA, the CDR3 is TGTGCCAGCAGTGCGGGACAGGGTAACTACGAGCAGTACGTC. Translating it yields CASSAGQGNYEQYV.

CDR3 nucleotides: TGTGCCAGCAGCTTACAGGGGGGTTCCTACAATGAGCAGTTCTTC. Protein: CASSLQGGSYNEQFF. The chain is built from TRBV7-2 and TRBJ2-1; TRBD1 is a possible D gene (7 bases). The length of the CDR3 is 15 residues. V was cut by 2 bases and J by 1 base, with 9 bases left in between. Germline V gene sequence: CDR1 SGHTA, CDR2 FQGNSA. Complete variable domain (other parts from reference TRBV7-2 and TRBJ2-1): GAGVSQSPSNKVTEKGKDVELRCDPISGHTALYWYRQSLGQGLEFLIYFQGNSAPDKSGLPSDRFSAERTGGSVSTLTIQRTQQEDSAVYLCASSLQGGSYNEQFFGPGTRLTVL.

The V and J genes are TRBV6-4 and TRBJ2-6; no clear D gene. Trimming left V 2 bases short and J 1 base short, with 12 bases between. The CDR3 is 17 residues long. Germline V CDR1 and CDR2: MRHNA, SNTAGT. CDR3 sequence (DNA): TGTGCCAGCAGTGACGCATATCCTGGGTCTGGGGCCAACGTCCTGACTTTC. Translating it yields CASSDAYPGSGANVLTF.

The chain combines TRBV25-1 with TRBJ2-5; maybe TRBD1 (7 bases). The ends were cut back, 5 bases at V and 2 bases at J, with 24 bases in the middle. Germline CDR1 is MGHDK and CDR2 is SYGVNS. There are 18 residues in the CDR3. CDR3 DNA: TGTGCCAGCAGTCTGAGGGGCGGGACAGCGTCACTTCAAGAGACCCAGTACTTC. Translation gives CASSLRGGTASLQETQYF.

The chain couples TRBV29-1 to TRBJ1-5, with D possibly TRBD1 on 5 matching bases. Germline CDR1 reads SQVTM; CDR2 reads ANQGSEA. The length of the CDR3 is 15 residues. The V and J ends lost 4 bases and 2 bases respectively, with 15 bases between them. The CDR3 DNA reads as TGCAGCGTTGTTCCCCAGGGTGGTGGCAATCAGCCCCAGCATTTT. The encoded protein is CSVVPQGGGNQPQHF.

V usage is TRBV15 and J usage is TRBJ2-5; D unresolved. The CDR3 has 14 amino acids. The germline V and J ends were trimmed by 0 bases and 1 base, with 6 bases remaining between them. Germline V gene data show CDR1 as LNHNV and CDR2 as YYDKDF (reference sequence). The CDR3 sequence: CATSRDASQETQYF. Here the CDR3 DNA reads TGTGCCACCAGCAGAGATGCGAGCCAAGAGACCCAGTACTTC.

The chain recombines TRBV30 with TRBJ2-3; 9 bases align to TRBD2. The trim removed 5 bases at V and 2 bases at J, leaving 11 bases unmatched. CDR3 length: 16 residues. CDR1 GTSNPN and CDR2 SVGIG come from the germline V gene (reference sequence). CDR3 in DNA: TGTGCCTGGTGGGCTCGGGCGGGAGGGGCCACAGATACGCAGTATTTT. This codes for CAWWARAGGATDTQYF.

The V and J genes are TRBV2 and TRBJ2-1, with TRBD2 matching 15 bases. The length of the CDR3 is 16 residues. Germline V gives CDR1 SNHLY, CDR2 FYNNEI. The V gene end was trimmed by 7 bases and the J gene end by 7 bases; junction bases not matched to a gene: 8. The CDR3 sequence: CASKPGTSGRRNEQFF. CDR3 DNA: TGTGCCAGCAAGCCCGGGACTAGCGGGAGGCGGAATGAGCAGTTCTTC.

The J gene is TRBJ1-6, the V gene TRBV28, with TRBD1 matching over 8 bases. V lost 2 bases, J lost 14 bases, and 8 bases stayed unmatched. Per the germline V gene, CDR1 is MDHEN and CDR2 is SYDVKM. The CDR3 runs to 14 residues. The CDR3 sequence: CASSLGQGFVSLHF. In DNA form, the CDR3 reads TGTGCCAGCAGTTTAGGACAGGGCTTTGTGTCCCTCCACTTT.